The following is a T cell receptor (beta chain) sequence with its context. Its antigen remains unknown. This sample is part of a study of shared clonotypes between healthy human individuals. Study in general: Three plates were used per donor for CD4 naive, three for CD4 memory, two for CD8 naive and one for CD8 memory. Study conclusions and caveats: Sharing across several donors was seen in 5% to 5.5% of naive CD4 clonotypes.

Measured with immunoSEQ multiplex PCR; TCRdb has only the in-frame clones, and not every one. The sample yields about 1.1 million clones, 70% to 80% seen once. This receptor was identified in a man younger than 30 in good health. Some clones in this sample may be carry-over from other donors' samples. The sample taken for sequencing was memory CD4+ T cells from PBMCs. Subset indicated: CD45RA-negative fraction.

The CDR3 nucleotides are TGTGCCAGCAAGGGCAGCAATCAGCCCCAGCATTTT. Protein: CASKGSNQPQHF. The rearrangement joins TRBV28 to TRBJ1-5; D not resolved. The CDR3 runs 12 residues. CDR1 and CDR2 (germline): MDHEN, SYDVKM. Trimming left V 7 bases short and J 1 base short, with 5 bases between.